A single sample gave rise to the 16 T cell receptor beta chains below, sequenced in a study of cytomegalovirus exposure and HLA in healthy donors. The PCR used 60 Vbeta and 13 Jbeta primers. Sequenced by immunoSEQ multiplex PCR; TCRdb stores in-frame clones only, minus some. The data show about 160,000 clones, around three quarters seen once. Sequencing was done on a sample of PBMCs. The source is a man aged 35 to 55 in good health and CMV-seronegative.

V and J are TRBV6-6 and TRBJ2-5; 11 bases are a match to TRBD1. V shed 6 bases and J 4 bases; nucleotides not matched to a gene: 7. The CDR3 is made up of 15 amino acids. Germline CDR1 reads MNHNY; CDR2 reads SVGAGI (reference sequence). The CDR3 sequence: CASRRTGGAIETQYF. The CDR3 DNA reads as TGTGCCAGCAGAAGGACAGGGGGCGCGATAGAGACCCAGTACTTC.

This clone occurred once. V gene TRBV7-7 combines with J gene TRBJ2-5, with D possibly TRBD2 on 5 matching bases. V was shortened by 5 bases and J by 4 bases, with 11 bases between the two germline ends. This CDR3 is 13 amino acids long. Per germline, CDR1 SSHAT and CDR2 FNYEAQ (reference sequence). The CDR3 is CASSLQSGETQYF. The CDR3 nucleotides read TGTGCCAGCAGCCTCCAGAGCGGAGAGACCCAGTACTTC.

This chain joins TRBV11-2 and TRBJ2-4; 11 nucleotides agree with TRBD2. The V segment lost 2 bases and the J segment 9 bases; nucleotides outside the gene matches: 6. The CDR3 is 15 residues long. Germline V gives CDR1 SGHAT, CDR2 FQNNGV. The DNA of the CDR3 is TGTGCCAGCAGCTTATCCACGACTAGCGGGATCATTCAGTACTTC. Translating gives CASSLSTTSGIIQYF.

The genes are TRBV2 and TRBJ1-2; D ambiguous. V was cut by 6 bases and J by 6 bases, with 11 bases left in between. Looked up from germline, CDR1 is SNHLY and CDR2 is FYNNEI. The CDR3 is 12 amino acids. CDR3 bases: TGTGCCAGCAGAACTACCCTAGATGGCTACACCTTC. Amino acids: CASRTTLDGYTF.

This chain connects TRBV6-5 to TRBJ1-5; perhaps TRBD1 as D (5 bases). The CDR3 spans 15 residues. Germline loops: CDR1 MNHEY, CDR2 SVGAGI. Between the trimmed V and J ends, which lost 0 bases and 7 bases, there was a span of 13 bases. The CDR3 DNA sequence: TGTGCCAGCAGTTACTCTTTTCAGGGCGGCCAGCCCCAGCATTTT. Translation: CASSYSFQGGQPQHF.

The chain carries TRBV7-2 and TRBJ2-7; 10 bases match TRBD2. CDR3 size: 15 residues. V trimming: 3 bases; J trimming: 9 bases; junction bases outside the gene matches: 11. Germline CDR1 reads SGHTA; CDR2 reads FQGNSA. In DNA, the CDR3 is TGTGCCAGCAGCTTCTGGGCTAGCGGGAGTCTTGGGCAGTACTTC. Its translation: CASSFWASGSLGQYF.

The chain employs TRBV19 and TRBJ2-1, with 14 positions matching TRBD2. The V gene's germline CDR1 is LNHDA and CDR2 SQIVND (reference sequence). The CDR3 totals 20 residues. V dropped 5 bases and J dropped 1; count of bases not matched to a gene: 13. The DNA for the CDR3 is TGTGCCAGTAGTCCGCTGACTAGCGGGAGGGGAAGAGTGTCCTACAATGAGCAGTTCTTC. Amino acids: CASSPLTSGRGRVSYNEQFF.

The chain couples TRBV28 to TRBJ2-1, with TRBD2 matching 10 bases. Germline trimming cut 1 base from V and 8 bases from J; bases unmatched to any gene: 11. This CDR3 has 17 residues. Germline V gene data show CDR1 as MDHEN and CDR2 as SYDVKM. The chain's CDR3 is CASSLLGGAGGPDEQFF. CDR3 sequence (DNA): TGTGCCAGCAGTTTATTGGGGGGAGCGGGAGGGCCGGATGAGCAGTTCTTC. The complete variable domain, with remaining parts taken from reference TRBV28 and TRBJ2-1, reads DVKVTQSSRYLVKRTGEKVFLECVQDMDHENMFWYRQDPGLGLRLIYFSYDVKMKEKGDIPEGYSVSREKKERFSLILESASTNQTSMYLCASSLLGGAGGPDEQFFGPGTRLTVL.

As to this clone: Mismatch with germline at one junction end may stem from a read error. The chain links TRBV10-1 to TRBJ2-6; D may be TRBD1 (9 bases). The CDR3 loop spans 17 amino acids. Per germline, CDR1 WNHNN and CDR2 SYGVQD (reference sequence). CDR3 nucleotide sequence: TGCGCCACCGGCGGGAGGACAGGGGAGACTGGGGCCAACGGCCTGACTTTC. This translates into CATGGRTGETGANGLTF.

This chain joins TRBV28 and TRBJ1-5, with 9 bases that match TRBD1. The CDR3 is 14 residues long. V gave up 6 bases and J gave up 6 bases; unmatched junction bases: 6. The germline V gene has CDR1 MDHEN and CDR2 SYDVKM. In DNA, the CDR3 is TGTGCCAGCAGAATACAGGGGGCTTTTCAGCCCCAGCATTTT. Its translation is CASRIQGAFQPQHF.

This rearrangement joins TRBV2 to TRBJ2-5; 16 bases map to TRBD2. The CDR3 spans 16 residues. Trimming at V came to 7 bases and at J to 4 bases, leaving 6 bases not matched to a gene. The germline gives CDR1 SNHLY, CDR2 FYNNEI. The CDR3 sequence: CASILGLAGGGETQYF. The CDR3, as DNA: TGTGCCAGCATTCTGGGACTAGCGGGAGGGGGAGAGACCCAGTACTTC.

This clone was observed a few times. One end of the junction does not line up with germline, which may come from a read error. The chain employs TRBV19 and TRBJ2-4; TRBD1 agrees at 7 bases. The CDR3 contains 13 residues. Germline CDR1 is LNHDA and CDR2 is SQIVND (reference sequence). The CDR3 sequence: CASSGQVENSQYF. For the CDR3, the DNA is TGTGCCAGTAGTGGACAGGTGGAGAACAGTCAGTACTTC.

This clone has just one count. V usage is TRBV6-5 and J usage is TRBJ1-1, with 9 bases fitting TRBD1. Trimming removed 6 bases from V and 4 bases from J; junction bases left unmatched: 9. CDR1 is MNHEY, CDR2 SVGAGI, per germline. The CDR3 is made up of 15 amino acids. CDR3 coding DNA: TGTGCCAGCAGCTACACAGGGGGCCGTGGCACTGAAGCTTTCTTT. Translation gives CASSYTGGRGTEAFF.

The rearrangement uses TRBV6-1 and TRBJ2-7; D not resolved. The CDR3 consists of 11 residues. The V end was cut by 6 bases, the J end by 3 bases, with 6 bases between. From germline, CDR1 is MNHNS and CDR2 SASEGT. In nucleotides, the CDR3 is TGTGCCAGCAGCCTTAACTACGAGCAGTACTTC. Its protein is CASSLNYEQYF.

The CDR3 region is CASSLSRVLGSGNTIYF. DNA of the CDR3: TGCGCCAGCAGCTTGTCGAGGGTCTTAGGGTCTGGAAACACCATATATTTT. The chain employs TRBV5-1 and TRBJ1-3; D is undetermined. The CDR3 has 17 residues. Trimming removed 1 base at V and 1 base at J, with 15 bases between. The germline V gene has CDR1 SGHRS and CDR2 YFSETQ.

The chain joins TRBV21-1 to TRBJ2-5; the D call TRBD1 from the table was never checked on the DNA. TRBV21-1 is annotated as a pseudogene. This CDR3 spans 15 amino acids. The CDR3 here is CASSQTGGDQETQYF. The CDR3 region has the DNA TGTGCCAGCAGCCAGACAGGGGGGGACCAAGAGACCCAGTACTTC.